A single sample gave rise to the 9 T cell receptor delta chains below, sequenced in a study of Vδ1+ human thymocytes. The antigens for these receptors are not known. Extracted RNA was reverse transcribed into cDNA. The CDR3 regions were amplified by multiplex PCR from V-gene primers to a constant-region primer. TCRdb ran CATT on the multiplex PCR reads. The top ten hold under 0.3% of the sample, which has about 73,000 delta-chain clones, around 34% seen once. Study results and caveats: Thymic TRG and TRD repertoires appeared highly polyclonal, with Gaussian CDR3 length distributions.

Sequenced input: Vdelta1+ gamma-delta thymocytes from the thymus. Subset specified: FACS-sorted CD3+ TCRalphabeta- TCRVdelta1+ TCRVdelta2- thymocytes. Source of these receptors: a boy in the first two years of life who had congenital heart surgery.

This clone was recorded a few times. The V gene is TRDV1, the J gene TRDJ1; TRDD2 agrees at 7 bases. Looked up from germline, CDR1 is TSWWSYY and CDR2 is QGS. The CDR3 contains 20 residues. V lost 2 bases, J lost 0 bases, and 18 bases stayed unmatched. In DNA form, the CDR3 reads TGTGCTCTTGGGGAATTCCCATTTCCTACTGCTGCCCGATACACCGATAAACTCATCTTT. Protein sequence: CALGEFPFPTAARYTDKLIF.

This clone has just a few counts. The chain has TRDV1 and TRDJ1, with a possible D match to TRDD3 (6 bases). CDR1 TSWWSYY and CDR2 QGS come from the germline V gene. CDR3 size: 18 residues. Between the trimmed V and J ends, which lost 4 bases and 0 bases, there was a span of 21 bases. DNA for the CDR3: TGTGCTCTTGGGGGGGCCCTTGCACTTGGGGATTACACCGATAAACTCATCTTT. Translating gives CALGGALALGDYTDKLIF.

As concerns this clone: Compared with germline, one end of the junction differs, possibly owing to a read error. The V call is TRDV2, the J call TRDJ1; the match to TRDD3 covers 12 bases. The CDR3 runs to 19 residues. Germline values: CDR1 GEAIGNYY, CDR2 EKD. The CDR3 nucleotides are TGTTCCTGTGACCTACACGAAGTAACTGGGGGATACTCTACCGATAAACTCATCTTT. This encodes CSCDLHEVTGGYSTDKLIF.

The chain carries TRDV1 and TRDJ1, with 8 bases that match TRDD3. The CDR3 runs 18 residues. J lost 3 bases, V lost 1 base, and 13 bases had no gene match. In germline, CDR1 is TSWWSYY, CDR2 QGS. This chain's CDR3 is CALGEPGLGLGGPDKLIF. CDR3 nucleotide sequence: TGTGCTCTTGGGGAACCCGGTCTCGGACTGGGGGGCCCCGATAAACTCATCTTT.

In this sample, this clone turned up a few times. The J gene is TRDJ1, the V gene TRDV1; the match to TRDD3 covers 9 bases. V lost 2 bases to trimming and J lost 8 bases; unmatched junction nucleotides: 24. Looked up from germline, CDR1 is TSWWSYY and CDR2 is QGS. The CDR3 is made up of 20 amino acids. CDR3 loop: CALGEASFLGDISPEKKLIF. DNA of the CDR3: TGTGCTCTTGGGGAAGCCTCCTTTTTGGGGGATATTTCCCCAGAGAAAAAACTCATCTTT.

This clone appeared a few times. This chain links TRDV1 with TRDJ1; D might be TRDD3 (6 bases). The V gene lost 2 bases and the J gene lost 3 bases, with 16 bases spanning the gap. The CDR3 length is 16 residues. Germline V CDR1 and CDR2: TSWWSYY, QGS. CDR3 coding DNA: TGTGCTCTTGGGGAATGTTCCGTTGGGGGGTCCGATAAACTCATCTTT. This sequence encodes CALGECSVGGSDKLIF.

The genes are TRDV1 and TRDJ1; D perhaps matches TRDD3 (6 bases). Germline V gene data show CDR1 as TSWWSYY and CDR2 as QGS. The CDR3 runs to 17 residues. Trimming removed 0 bases at V and 11 bases at J, with 25 bases between. CDR3 loop: CALGELRPTARWGGLIF. Written as DNA, the CDR3 is TGTGCTCTTGGGGAACTTCGACCTACGGCCCGCTGGGGAGGGCTCATCTTT.

The chain couples TRDV2 to TRDJ1, with 8 bases identical to TRDD3. CDR3 length: 17 residues. V lost 3 bases and J lost 0; bases outside the gene matches: 11. Germline CDR1 GEAIGNYY, CDR2 EKD. The CDR3 sequence is CACDYPRTGGNTDKLIF. The CDR3 DNA reads as TGTGCCTGTGACTACCCCCGTACTGGGGGGAACACCGATAAACTCATCTTT.

The rearrangement uses TRDV1 and TRDJ1; weak D call: TRDD2 (6 bases). The CDR3 is 21 residues long. Germline V gives CDR1 TSWWSYY, CDR2 QGS. V gave up 5 bases and J gave up 0 bases, with 31 bases separating them. CDR3 residues: CALGTLFPFPRRLGHTDKLIF. CDR3 in DNA: TGTGCTCTTGGGACACTATTCCCCTTTCCTAGGCGGTTGGGGCACACCGATAAACTCATCTTT.